Listed below are T cell receptor beta chains from one sample, sequenced in a study of cytomegalovirus exposure and HLA in healthy donors. Repertoires were generated with immunoSEQ multiplex PCR, while TCRdb's copy carries only in-frame clones and drops some. Here the sample spans 130,000 or so clones, approximately 8.8% being singletons. Sequencing was performed on PBMCs. Receptors were obtained from a middle-aged man in good health and CMV-seronegative. The conserved cysteine and the conserved F or W are not part of the CDR3 here. Each record gives: clone size, V gene, CDR3 protein. Part of the rows lack a size; the others show once, few, many or a class for expanded clones.

clone_size: .
v_call: TRBV9
cdr3_aa: ASSFGTSGSSYEQY

clone_size: .
v_call: TRBV5-6
cdr3_aa: ASSPGIVYGYT

clone_size: few
v_call: TRBV6-6
cdr3_aa: ASTPGYLETQY

clone_size: few
v_call: TRBV7-9
cdr3_aa: ASSLGQGVNEQF

clone_size: .
v_call: TRBV19
cdr3_aa: ASSIWSDNEKLF

clone_size: .
v_call: TRBV4-1
cdr3_aa: ASSQVGGSDTQY

clone_size: few
v_call: TRBV6-4
cdr3_aa: ASSDSSPGENTEAF

clone_size: .
v_call: TRBV7-2
cdr3_aa: ASSLRGGYEQY

clone_size: few
v_call: TRBV30
cdr3_aa: AWSAGLGYGYT

clone_size: few
v_call: TRBV7-9
cdr3_aa: ASNTGGAWDNEQF

clone_size: few
v_call: TRBV6-5
cdr3_aa: AVKRGTYTDTQY

clone_size: .
v_call: TRBV7-2
cdr3_aa: ASSSAGLPTGELF

clone_size: few
v_call: TRBV27
cdr3_aa: ASGTGGYEQY

clone_size: few
v_call: TRBV5-1
cdr3_aa: ASSLGGWTDTQY

clone_size: .
v_call: TRBV29-1
cdr3_aa: SVDLRLAGDGSYEQY

clone_size: few
v_call: TRBV4-3
cdr3_aa: ASSHLGGQETQY

clone_size: few
v_call: TRBV18
cdr3_aa: ASSPRTSGVPEQY

clone_size: few
v_call: TRBV4-3
cdr3_aa: ASSQDWTGRQPQH

clone_size: .
v_call: TRBV7-6
cdr3_aa: ASSLKQDYEQY

clone_size: few
v_call: TRBV5-4
cdr3_aa: ASSLAGRNTEAF

clone_size: .
v_call: TRBV25-1
cdr3_aa: ASSEYIIADTQY

clone_size: few
v_call: TRBV11-2
cdr3_aa: ASSSGVEEKLF

clone_size: .
v_call: TRBV27
cdr3_aa: ASSSELAGQETQY

clone_size: few
v_call: TRBV5-6
cdr3_aa: ASSTGGNTEAF

clone_size: .
v_call: TRBV5-6
cdr3_aa: ASSLSGAYEQY

clone_size: .
v_call: TRBV15
cdr3_aa: ATSRTVSSYNEQF

clone_size: .
v_call: TRBV5-1
cdr3_aa: ASSMGTRGTEAF